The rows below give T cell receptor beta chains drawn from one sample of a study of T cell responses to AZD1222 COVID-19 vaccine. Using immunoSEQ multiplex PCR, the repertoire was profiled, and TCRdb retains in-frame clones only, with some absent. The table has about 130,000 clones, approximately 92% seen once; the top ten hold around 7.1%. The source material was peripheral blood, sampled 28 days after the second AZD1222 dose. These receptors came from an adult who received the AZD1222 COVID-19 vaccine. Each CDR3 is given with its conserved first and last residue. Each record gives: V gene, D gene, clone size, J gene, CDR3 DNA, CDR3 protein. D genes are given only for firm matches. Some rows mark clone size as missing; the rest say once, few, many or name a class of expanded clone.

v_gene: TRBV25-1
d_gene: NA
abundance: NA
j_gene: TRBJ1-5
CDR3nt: TGTGCCAGCAGTGAATCTGGGGAAAGCAATCAGCCCCAGCATTTT
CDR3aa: CASSESGESNQPQHF

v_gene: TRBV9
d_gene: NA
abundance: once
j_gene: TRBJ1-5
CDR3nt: TGTGCCAGCAGCGTAGGAGGGGGGGGAGGCCAGCCCCAGCATTTT
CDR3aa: CASSVGGGGGQPQHF

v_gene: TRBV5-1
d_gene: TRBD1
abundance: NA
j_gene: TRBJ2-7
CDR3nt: TGCGCCAGCAGCTTGGAACGGACAGGACCCTACGAGCAGTACTTC
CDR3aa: CASSLERTGPYEQYF

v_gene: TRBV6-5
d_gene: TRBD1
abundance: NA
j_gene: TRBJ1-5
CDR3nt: TGTGCCAGCGGACAGGGCGAGGGGCCCCAGCATTTT
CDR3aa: CASGQGEGPQHF

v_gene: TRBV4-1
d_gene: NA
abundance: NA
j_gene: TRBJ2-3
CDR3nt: TGCGCCAGCAGCCAACCAAAGCAGGCTAGCACAGATACGCAGTATTTT
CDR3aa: CASSQPKQASTDTQYF

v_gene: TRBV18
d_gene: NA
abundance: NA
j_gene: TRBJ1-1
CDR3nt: TGTGCCAGCTCACCACCGACAGAACCGAACACTGAAGCTTTCTTT
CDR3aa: CASSPPTEPNTEAFF

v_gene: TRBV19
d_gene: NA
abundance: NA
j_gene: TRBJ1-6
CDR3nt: TGTGCCAGTAGCACACCCTCGACAGCCCTCAATTCACCCCTCCACTTT
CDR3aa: CASSTPSTALNSPLHF

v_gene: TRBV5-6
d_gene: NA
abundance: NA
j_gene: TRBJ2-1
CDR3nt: TGTGCCAGCAGCTTGGATAGGGGGACACTAGGCTTCAATGAGCAGTTCTTC
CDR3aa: CASSLDRGTLGFNEQFF

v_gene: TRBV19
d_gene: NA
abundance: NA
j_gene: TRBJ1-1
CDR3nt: TGTGCCAGTAGTCCACAGACAGCCATGAACACTGAAGCTTTCTTT
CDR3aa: CASSPQTAMNTEAFF

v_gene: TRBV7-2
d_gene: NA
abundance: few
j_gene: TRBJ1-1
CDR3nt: TGTGCCACGACGGGCAGGGCTCGCGGGGCTGAAGCTTTCTTT
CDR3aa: CATTGRARGAEAFF

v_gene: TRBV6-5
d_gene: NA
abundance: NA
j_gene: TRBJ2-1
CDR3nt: TGTGCCAGCAGTTACGATTCGGGGCACGGATTCAATGAGCAGTTCTTC
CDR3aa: CASSYDSGHGFNEQFF

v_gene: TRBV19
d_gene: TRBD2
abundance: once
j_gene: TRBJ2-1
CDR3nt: TGTGCCAGTAGTACGGGACTAGCAGGGTTAGAAGAGCAGTTCTTC
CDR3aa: CASSTGLAGLEEQFF

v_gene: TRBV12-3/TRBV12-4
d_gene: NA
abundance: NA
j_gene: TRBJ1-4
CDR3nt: TGTGCCAGCAGTTGGGATAATGAAAAACTGTTTTTT
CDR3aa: CASSWDNEKLFF

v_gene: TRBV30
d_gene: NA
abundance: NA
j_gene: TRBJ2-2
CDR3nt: TGTGCCTGGAGTTTACAGGGTTGGACCGGGGAGCTGTTTTTT
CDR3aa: CAWSLQGWTGELFF

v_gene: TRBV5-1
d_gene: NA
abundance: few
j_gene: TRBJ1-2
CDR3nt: TGCGCCAGCAGCACATCCCCCGCCACCACCTATGGCTACACCTTC
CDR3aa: CASSTSPATTYGYTF

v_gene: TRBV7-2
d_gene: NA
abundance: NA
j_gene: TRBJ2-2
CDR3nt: TGTGCCAGCAGCCCCCCGGGGGACACCGGGGAGCTGTTTTTT
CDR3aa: CASSPPGDTGELFF

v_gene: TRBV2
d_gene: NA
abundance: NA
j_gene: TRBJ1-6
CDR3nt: TGTGCCAGCAGCCACGGTCGACAGTATAATTCACCCCTCCACTTT
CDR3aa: CASSHGRQYNSPLHF

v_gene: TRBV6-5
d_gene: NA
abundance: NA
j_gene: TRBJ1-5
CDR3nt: TGTGCCAGCAGTACGGAGGGGGATCAGCCCCAGCATTTT
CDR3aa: CASSTEGDQPQHF

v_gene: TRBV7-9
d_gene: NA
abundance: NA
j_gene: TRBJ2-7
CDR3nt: TGTGCCAGCAGCTTAAGCCTAAGCTCCTACGAGCAGTACTTC
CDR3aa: CASSLSLSSYEQYF

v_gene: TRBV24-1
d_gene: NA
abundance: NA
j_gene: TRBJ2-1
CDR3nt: TGTGCCACCAGTGAGGGGGGTTTCTCCTACAATGAGCAGTTCTTC
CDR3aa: CATSEGGFSYNEQFF

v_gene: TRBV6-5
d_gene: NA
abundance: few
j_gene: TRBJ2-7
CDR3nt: TGTGCCAGCACAGTGTACTACGAGCAGTACTTC
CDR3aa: CASTVYYEQYF

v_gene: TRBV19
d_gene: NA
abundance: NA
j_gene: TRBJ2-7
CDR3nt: TGTGCCAGTAGTATAGTCCTTTATGGACGTAGTTACTTC
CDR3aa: CASSIVLYGRSYF

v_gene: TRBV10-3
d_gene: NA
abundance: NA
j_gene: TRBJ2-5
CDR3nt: TGTGCCATCAGTGAACGGTTGAAAGAGACCCAGTACTTC
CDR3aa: CAISERLKETQYF

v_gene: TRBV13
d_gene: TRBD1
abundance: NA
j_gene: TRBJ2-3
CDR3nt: TGTGCCAGCAGCTCACTGACAGGGTACACAGATACGCAGTATTTT
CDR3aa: CASSSLTGYTDTQYF

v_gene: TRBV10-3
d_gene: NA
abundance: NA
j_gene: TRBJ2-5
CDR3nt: TGTGCCATCAGTGAGTCAAAGATTCAAGAGACCCAGTACTTC
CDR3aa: CAISESKIQETQYF

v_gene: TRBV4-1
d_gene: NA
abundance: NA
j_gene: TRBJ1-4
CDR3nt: TGCGCCAGCAGTCGGGGAATGAATGAAAAACTGTTTTTT
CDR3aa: CASSRGMNEKLFF

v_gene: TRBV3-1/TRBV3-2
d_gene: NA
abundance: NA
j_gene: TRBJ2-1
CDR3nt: TGTGCCAGCAGCCAAGATGTGGGGTACGGTGAGCAGTTCTTC
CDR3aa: CASSQDVGYGEQFF

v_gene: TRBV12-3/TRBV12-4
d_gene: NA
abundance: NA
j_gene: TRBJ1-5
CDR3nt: TGTGCCAGCAAAAACAGGGGCAATCAGCCCCAGCATTTT
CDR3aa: CASKNRGNQPQHF

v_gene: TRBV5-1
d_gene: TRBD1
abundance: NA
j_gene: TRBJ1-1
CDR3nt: TGCGCCAGCAGCTTGGTAGTCGGGCAGGGGGTTTTGGAAGCTTTCTTT
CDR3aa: CASSLVVGQGVLEAFF

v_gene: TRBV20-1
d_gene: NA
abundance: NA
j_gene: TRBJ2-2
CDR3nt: TGCAGTGCTACGCGGACAGGGGAGCTGTTTTTT
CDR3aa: CSATRTGELFF

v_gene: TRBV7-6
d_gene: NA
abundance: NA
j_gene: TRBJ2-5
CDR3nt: TGTGCCAGCAGCTTAGGTTGGGCAACTACGTCGGGACAAAAAGAGACCCAGTACTTC
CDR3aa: CASSLGWATTSGQKETQYF

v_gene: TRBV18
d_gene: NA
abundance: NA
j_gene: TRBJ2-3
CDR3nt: TGTGCCAGCTCACCACCCGGGGACACAGATACGCAGTATTTT
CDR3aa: CASSPPGDTDTQYF

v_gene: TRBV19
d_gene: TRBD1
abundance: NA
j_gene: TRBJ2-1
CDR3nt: TGTGCCAGTAGTACGACCGGACAGGGAGGTTACGGGCAGTTCTTC
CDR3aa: CASSTTGQGGYGQFF

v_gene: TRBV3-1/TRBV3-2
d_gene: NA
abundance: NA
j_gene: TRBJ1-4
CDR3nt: TGTGCCAGCAGCCAAAGCCCTTTGGGGGGAACTAATGAAAAACTGTTTTTT
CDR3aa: CASSQSPLGGTNEKLFF

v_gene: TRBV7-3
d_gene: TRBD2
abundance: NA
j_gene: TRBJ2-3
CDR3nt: TGTGCCAGCAGCTCGATAGCGGGCGGCACAGATACGCAGTATTTT
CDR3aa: CASSSIAGGTDTQYF

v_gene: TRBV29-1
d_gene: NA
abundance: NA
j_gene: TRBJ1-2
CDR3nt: TGCAGCGTAATTACCCAGGCCAACTATGGCTACACCTTC
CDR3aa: CSVITQANYGYTF

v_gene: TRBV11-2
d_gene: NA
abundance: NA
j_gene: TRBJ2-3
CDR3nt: TGTGCCAGCAGCCGAAGACTAGGGGGCCGTGCAGATACGCAGTATTTT
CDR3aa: CASSRRLGGRADTQYF

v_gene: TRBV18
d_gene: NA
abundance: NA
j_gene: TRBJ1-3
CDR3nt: TGTGCCAGCTCACCAACATCAGGGACGGCGGGAAACACCATATATTTT
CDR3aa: CASSPTSGTAGNTIYF

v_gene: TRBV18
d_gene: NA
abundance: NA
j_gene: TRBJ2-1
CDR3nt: TGTGCCAGCTCACCAGGGGGCGCTTACAATGAGCAGTTCTTC
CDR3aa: CASSPGGAYNEQFF

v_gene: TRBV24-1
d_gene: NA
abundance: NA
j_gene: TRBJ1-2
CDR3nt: TGTGCCACCAGTGAAATTACAGGGTTGGGCTACACCTTC
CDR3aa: CATSEITGLGYTF

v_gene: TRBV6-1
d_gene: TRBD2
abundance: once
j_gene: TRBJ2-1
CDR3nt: TGTGCCAGCAGTGATTGGCGGGGGTTCTCTGAGCAGTTCTTC
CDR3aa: CASSDWRGFSEQFF

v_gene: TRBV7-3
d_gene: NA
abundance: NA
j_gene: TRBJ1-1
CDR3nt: TGTGCCAGCAGCCGAGACAGGAACACTGAAGCTTTCTTT
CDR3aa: CASSRDRNTEAFF

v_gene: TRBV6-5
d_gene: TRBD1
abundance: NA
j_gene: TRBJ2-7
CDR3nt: TGTGCCAGCAGCCCGGGACAGGACACCTACGAGCAGTACTTC
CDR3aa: CASSPGQDTYEQYF

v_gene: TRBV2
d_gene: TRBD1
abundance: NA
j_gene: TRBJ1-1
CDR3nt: TGTGCCAGCAGTCGGGACAGGGGAGGATGGAACACTGAAGCTTTCTTT
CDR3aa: CASSRDRGGWNTEAFF

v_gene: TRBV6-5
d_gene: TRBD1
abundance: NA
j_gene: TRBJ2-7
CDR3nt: TGTGCCCTCGGACAGGGAACTAACGAGCAGTACTTC
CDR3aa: CALGQGTNEQYF

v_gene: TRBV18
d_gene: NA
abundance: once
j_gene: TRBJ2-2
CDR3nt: TGTGCCAGCTCACCACCGGTCTCAGTGAACACCGGGGAGCTGTTTTTT
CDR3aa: CASSPPVSVNTGELFF

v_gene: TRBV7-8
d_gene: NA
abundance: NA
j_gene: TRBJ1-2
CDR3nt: TGTGCCAGCAGCCACGGGAATATGGGGGGCGGCTACACCTTC
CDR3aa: CASSHGNMGGGYTF

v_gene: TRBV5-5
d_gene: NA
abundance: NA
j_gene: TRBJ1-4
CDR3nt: TGTGCCAGCAGCTTGCGGCAGGGGACGAAACTGTTTTTT
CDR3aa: CASSLRQGTKLFF

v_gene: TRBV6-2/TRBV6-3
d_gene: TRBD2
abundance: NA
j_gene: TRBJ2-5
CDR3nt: TGTGCCAGCAGCGGGGGGGCAGAGACCCAGTACTTC
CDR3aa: CASSGGAETQYF

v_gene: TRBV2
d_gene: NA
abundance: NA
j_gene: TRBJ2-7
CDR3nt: TGTGCCACCCGGGACGGCAACCGCGAGCAGTACTTC
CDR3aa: CATRDGNREQYF

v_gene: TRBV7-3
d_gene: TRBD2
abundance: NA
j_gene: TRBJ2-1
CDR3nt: TGTGCCAGCAGCTTAGCGGGGGGAATAAGTGGGAATGAGCAGTTCTTC
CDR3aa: CASSLAGGISGNEQFF

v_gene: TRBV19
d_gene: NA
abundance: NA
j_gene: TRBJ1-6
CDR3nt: TGTGCCAGTAGTATAGGGGCAGGCCATTCACCCCTCCACTTT
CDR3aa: CASSIGAGHSPLHF

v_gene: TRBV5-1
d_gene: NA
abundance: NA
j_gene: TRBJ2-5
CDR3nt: TGCGCCAGCAGCTCGAACACCGGTGAGACCCAGTACTTC
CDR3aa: CASSSNTGETQYF